This record covers a single T cell receptor beta chain. Its antigen is unknown. No base quality information exists; no much larger clone differs at one position. The CDR3 regions of human TCRbeta chains were analyzed by immunosequencing. As for the authors' bioinformatics: TCRs in the repertoires were compared against a reference library of SARS-CoV-2-specific TCRs that had been generated with the MIRA antigen-specificity platform. Breadth meant the fraction of unique TCRs that were SARS-CoV-2-associated, whereas depth meant the fraction of total T cells that were SARS-CoV-2-associated. Using the MIRA data, each spike-specific TCR was assigned both to the spike region to which the TCR was reactive and to a CD4 or CD8 class. Log10-transformed breadth and depth values were compared by one-way ANOVA with Sidak's multiple comparisons tests. TCRdb obtained this table from immuneACCESS and retained in-frame rearrangements with V and J assigned. These tables miss some clones; where compared with another copy, unresolved V genes account for less than half of the shortfall, and the remainder is unexplained. V and J calls and clone size are copied from that table; D and trimming were computed from the DNA. Counted in this sample were approximately 150,000 clones; 75% to 90% of them appeared once. The leading ten clones occupy 1.5% to 2% of the sample.

The label giving this sample's time point can be read as: about 28 days (+/-7) after the second vaccine dose. AZD1222 recipients with second doses at about 4 weeks or about 12 weeks were pooled, because spike-specific TCR depth and breadth did not differ between schedules. Samples from vaccinated people were obtained from the UK trials COV001 and COV002, which included a single-blind randomized controlled phase 2/3 trial of AZD1222 (ChAdOx1 nCoV-19) in healthy adults. Trial participant PBMC samples were collected at day 0 and day 28 after the second dose for TCRbeta chain sequencing. The data were taken from a study of T cell responses to AZD1222 COVID-19 vaccine (dated by TCRdb to the early 2020s). Notes on the research overall: TCR sequencing was performed for roughly 250 trial participants, of whom 200 to 220 were given two doses of AZD1222 and approximately 26 were given two doses of MenACWY control vaccine. Enrollment into the trials was organized by age into subgroups of 18-55, 56-69 and 70-plus years, and those subgroups contained approximately 160, 26 and 62 TCR-sequenced participants, respectively.

The CDR3 sequence holds 12 residues, the cysteine and phenylalanine included. Kept here is only the CDR3 DNA, which spans 36 bases and is read in frame from base 1. Trimming removed 8 bases from V and 14 bases from J, leaving 16 bases between the germline ends. CDR1 and CDR2 (MDHEN, SYDVKM) derive from the germline V gene. The investigation overall reported the following: The 56-69-year group was small, and its depth increase did not reach significance, likely because of low power. Because no samples from the day 14 peak response were available, repertoires could be characterized only after the peak T cell response. The vaccine-associated CD4 TCRs covered the entire spike protein, and the dominant responses fell in regions 160-218 and 743-854. After two AZD1222 doses, both the breadth and the depth of spike-specific TCRs were significantly higher than at day 0 and than in MenACWY recipients. Conclusions about previously exposed vaccinees were limited because only six AZD1222 recipients were SARS-CoV-2 seropositive at baseline. Reportedly, almost half of the unique spike-specific TCRs recognized epitopes lying outside the regions that are mutated in the B.1.351 and B.1.1.7 variants. Participants were mostly white British and included more females than males, and it was suggested by the authors that clonal diversity may have been underestimated.

The sequencing here drew on peripheral blood, taken 28 days after the second AZD1222 dose. This clonotype was obtained from an adult who received the AZD1222 COVID-19 vaccine. The chain uses TRBV28 and TRBJ1-6; the D gene is perhaps TRBD1, on 5 matching bases. The CDR3 protein sequence reads: CASYRGYGSLHF. The DNA reads as follows: TGTGCCAGCTACCGGGGCTACGGGTCCCTCCACTTT.